This is a list of T cell receptor beta chains from one sample in a study of blood T cell repertoires in COVID-19. Assay used: immunoSEQ multiplex PCR; TCRdb lists only in-frame clones, some missing. The sample lists about 100,000 clones; around 79% were seen once. Sample: peripheral blood. These receptors were obtained from a human donor in a cohort sampled during active COVID-19. Each CDR3 is given with its conserved first and last residue. The order of the fields is CDR3 DNA, CDR3 protein, D gene, clone size, CDR3 length, V gene, J gene. The D gene is left open where the match is weak. Some rows have no size entry. The others give once, few or many, or a class for an expanded clone.

CDR3nt: TGCAGCGTTGGCGGGGGGACGGGAGGTGAGCAGTTCTTC
CDR3aa: CSVGGGTGGEQFF
d_gene: TRBD2
abundance: .
len: 13
v_gene: TRBV29-1
j_gene: TRBJ2-1

CDR3nt: TGTGCCAGCTCACCAAGTGGGACTGGGGCTGGCTACACCTTC
CDR3aa: CASSPSGTGAGYTF
d_gene: .
abundance: once
len: 14
v_gene: TRBV18
j_gene: TRBJ1-2

CDR3nt: TGTGCCAGCAGTCCCGGGACTAGCGACCAAGAGACCCAGTACTTC
CDR3aa: CASSPGTSDQETQYF
d_gene: TRBD2
abundance: .
len: 15
v_gene: TRBV6-2/TRBV6-3
j_gene: TRBJ2-5

CDR3nt: TGTGCCAGCAGCTTGAAACAGTTCACAGATACGCAGTATTTT
CDR3aa: CASSLKQFTDTQYF
d_gene: .
abundance: .
len: 14
v_gene: TRBV5-6
j_gene: TRBJ2-3

CDR3nt: TGCGCCAGCAGCCAAGATTCCGCGGGAGCCCCGCCCCGGGAGCTGTTTTTT
CDR3aa: CASSQDSAGAPPRELFF
d_gene: TRBD2
abundance: .
len: 17
v_gene: TRBV4-3
j_gene: TRBJ2-2

CDR3nt: TGCAGCGTTATGGGGGGATCCAATGACGTGCAGTTCTTC
CDR3aa: CSVMGGSNDVQFF
d_gene: .
abundance: few
len: 13
v_gene: TRBV29-1
j_gene: TRBJ2-1

CDR3nt: TGTGCCAGCAGTCTGACGGGACTAGCTGATGAGACCCAGTACTTC
CDR3aa: CASSLTGLADETQYF
d_gene: TRBD2
abundance: .
len: 15
v_gene: TRBV6-5
j_gene: TRBJ2-5

CDR3nt: TGTGCCAGCAGCTTCGACCAGGGGTACACTGAAGCTTTCTTT
CDR3aa: CASSFDQGYTEAFF
d_gene: .
abundance: .
len: 14
v_gene: TRBV5-4
j_gene: TRBJ1-1

CDR3nt: TGTGCCACCCAAAGGACGGGAGGGCATGGCTACACCTTC
CDR3aa: CATQRTGGHGYTF
d_gene: .
abundance: .
len: 13
v_gene: TRBV19
j_gene: TRBJ1-2

CDR3nt: TGTGCCTGGGACTTTGGGACTAGCGGGACTAGCACAGATACGCAGTATTTT
CDR3aa: CAWDFGTSGTSTDTQYF
d_gene: TRBD2
abundance: .
len: 17
v_gene: TRBV30
j_gene: TRBJ2-3

CDR3nt: TGTGCCAGCACCCCACCAGAAAATCAGCCCCAGCATTTT
CDR3aa: CASTPPENQPQHF
d_gene: .
abundance: .
len: 13
v_gene: TRBV28
j_gene: TRBJ1-5

CDR3nt: TGTGCCAGCAGCTCCAGGGGATCGGACACCGGGGAGCTGTTTTTT
CDR3aa: CASSSRGSDTGELFF
d_gene: .
abundance: .
len: 15
v_gene: TRBV4-2
j_gene: TRBJ2-2

CDR3nt: TGCAGTGCGGGCAGGAACTACGAGCAGTACTTC
CDR3aa: CSAGRNYEQYF
d_gene: .
abundance: .
len: 11
v_gene: TRBV20-1
j_gene: TRBJ2-7

CDR3nt: TGTGCCAGCAGCTCGACGACAAGATCAAATACGCAGTATTTT
CDR3aa: CASSSTTRSNTQYF
d_gene: .
abundance: once
len: 14
v_gene: TRBV7-9
j_gene: TRBJ2-3

CDR3nt: TGTGCCAGCAGTTGGAGCGGGAGCACAGATACGCAGTATTTT
CDR3aa: CASSWSGSTDTQYF
d_gene: .
abundance: .
len: 14
v_gene: TRBV11-3
j_gene: TRBJ2-3

CDR3nt: TGCGCCAGCAGCCGCCGGTGGGGGGAGGAAATTTACGAGCAGTACTTC
CDR3aa: CASSRRWGEEIYEQYF
d_gene: .
abundance: .
len: 16
v_gene: TRBV4-3
j_gene: TRBJ2-7

CDR3nt: TGCGCCAGCAGCAACCCCGGGACAGGAGTAAATCAGCCCCAGCATTTT
CDR3aa: CASSNPGTGVNQPQHF
d_gene: TRBD1
abundance: .
len: 16
v_gene: TRBV4-1
j_gene: TRBJ1-5

CDR3nt: TGTGCCAGCAGTTTGTCCACCTACGAGCAGTACTTC
CDR3aa: CASSLSTYEQYF
d_gene: .
abundance: once
len: 12
v_gene: TRBV28
j_gene: TRBJ2-7

CDR3nt: TGTGCCAGTAGTTTACAAAGCGGGACCCTCAATGAGCAGTTCTTC
CDR3aa: CASSLQSGTLNEQFF
d_gene: TRBD2
abundance: .
len: 15
v_gene: TRBV19
j_gene: TRBJ2-1

CDR3nt: TGTGCCAGCTCGGAGAGACAGGGTGGCGGCTACACCTTC
CDR3aa: CASSERQGGGYTF
d_gene: TRBD1
abundance: .
len: 13
v_gene: TRBV18
j_gene: TRBJ1-2

CDR3nt: TGTGCCAGCAGCTACGGACTAGCGGGAGCAGCACCCCAAGAGACCCAGTACTTC
CDR3aa: CASSYGLAGAAPQETQYF
d_gene: TRBD2
abundance: .
len: 18
v_gene: TRBV4-2
j_gene: TRBJ2-5

CDR3nt: TGTGCCAGCACTCCACCGGGGGTTACCGGGGAGCTGTTTTTT
CDR3aa: CASTPPGVTGELFF
d_gene: .
abundance: .
len: 14
v_gene: TRBV5-4
j_gene: TRBJ2-2

CDR3nt: TGTGCCAGCAGCGACGGACAGGGGGCTTGGGGCTACACCTTC
CDR3aa: CASSDGQGAWGYTF
d_gene: TRBD1
abundance: once
len: 14
v_gene: TRBV6-2/TRBV6-3
j_gene: TRBJ1-2

CDR3nt: TGTGCCAGCTCACCGTCTTGGCAGGGGAAGTCTGAAGCTTTCTTT
CDR3aa: CASSPSWQGKSEAFF
d_gene: .
abundance: once
len: 15
v_gene: TRBV18
j_gene: TRBJ1-1

CDR3nt: TGCAGCGTCGAGGACAGGGCGGCTGAAAAACTGTTTTTT
CDR3aa: CSVEDRAAEKLFF
d_gene: TRBD1
abundance: .
len: 13
v_gene: TRBV29-1
j_gene: TRBJ1-4

CDR3nt: TGTGCCAGTAAATTGCGGGACAGGGGGACTGAGCAGTTCTTC
CDR3aa: CASKLRDRGTEQFF
d_gene: TRBD1
abundance: .
len: 14
v_gene: TRBV19
j_gene: TRBJ2-1

CDR3nt: TGTGCCAGCAGTCGTATAGGTCGGGACGAGCAGTACTTC
CDR3aa: CASSRIGRDEQYF
d_gene: .
abundance: .
len: 13
v_gene: TRBV27
j_gene: TRBJ2-7

CDR3nt: TGCGCCAGCAGCACCCTCCCGGGACAGGAGTACAATGAGCAGTTCTTC
CDR3aa: CASSTLPGQEYNEQFF
d_gene: TRBD1
abundance: few
len: 16
v_gene: TRBV5-1
j_gene: TRBJ2-1

CDR3nt: TGTGCCACCAGTGTCGGGGGGGACCGGGAGACCCAGTACTTC
CDR3aa: CATSVGGDRETQYF
d_gene: TRBD2
abundance: .
len: 14
v_gene: TRBV24-1
j_gene: TRBJ2-5

CDR3nt: TGCGCCAGCTACAGGGATGAAACCGGGGAGCTGTTTTTT
CDR3aa: CASYRDETGELFF
d_gene: .
abundance: .
len: 13
v_gene: TRBV5-1
j_gene: TRBJ2-2

CDR3nt: TGTGCCACCAGTGACGCGGACTTTCCGAGGCAGTTCTTC
CDR3aa: CATSDADFPRQFF
d_gene: .
abundance: once
len: 13
v_gene: TRBV24-1
j_gene: TRBJ2-1

CDR3nt: TGTGCCAGTAGTGCCGACAGGGGTCCTGGGACTGAAGCTTTCTTT
CDR3aa: CASSADRGPGTEAFF
d_gene: TRBD1
abundance: .
len: 15
v_gene: TRBV19
j_gene: TRBJ1-1

CDR3nt: TGTGCCAGCAGCTTAGTTACAGGGCCCCAAGAGACCCAGTACTTC
CDR3aa: CASSLVTGPQETQYF
d_gene: .
abundance: .
len: 15
v_gene: TRBV7-2
j_gene: TRBJ2-5

CDR3nt: TGTGCCAGCAGTGACAAGACAGGGGCCTATGGCTACACCTTC
CDR3aa: CASSDKTGAYGYTF
d_gene: TRBD1
abundance: .
len: 14
v_gene: TRBV6-6
j_gene: TRBJ1-2

CDR3nt: TGTGCCAGCAGCTTAGAGGACAGGGGAAATGGCTACACCTTC
CDR3aa: CASSLEDRGNGYTF
d_gene: TRBD1
abundance: .
len: 14
v_gene: TRBV7-9
j_gene: TRBJ1-2

CDR3nt: TGTGCCAGCTGCGGGACAGAACCCTATAATTCACCCCTCCACTTT
CDR3aa: CASCGTEPYNSPLHF
d_gene: TRBD1
abundance: .
len: 15
v_gene: TRBV6-5
j_gene: TRBJ1-6

CDR3nt: TGTGCCAGCTCACCCAGGGGTTACGAGCAGTACTTC
CDR3aa: CASSPRGYEQYF
d_gene: .
abundance: few
len: 12
v_gene: TRBV18
j_gene: TRBJ2-7

CDR3nt: TGCAGTGCTAGTTTCCTGGGGGCGGGGGCGCAGTATTTT
CDR3aa: CSASFLGAGAQYF
d_gene: .
abundance: .
len: 13
v_gene: TRBV20-1
j_gene: TRBJ2-3

CDR3nt: TGTGCCAGCAGCAAAGCCCGCAGCGATATGGGTCGGGGGTCCCCCACAGATACGCAGTATTTT
CDR3aa: CASSKARSDMGRGSPTDTQYF
d_gene: .
abundance: .
len: 21
v_gene: TRBV21-1
j_gene: TRBJ2-3

CDR3nt: TGTGCCAGCAGCTCACCTACGGGTTTAACTCAAGAGACCCAGTACTTC
CDR3aa: CASSSPTGLTQETQYF
d_gene: .
abundance: .
len: 16
v_gene: TRBV5-4
j_gene: TRBJ2-5

CDR3nt: TGTGCCAGCAGCGGGGACAGGGGGGCTTTCTTT
CDR3aa: CASSGDRGAFF
d_gene: TRBD1
abundance: .
len: 11
v_gene: TRBV6-5
j_gene: TRBJ1-1

CDR3nt: TGTGCCAGCAGTGAAGACTACACGGGGAAATACTTC
CDR3aa: CASSEDYTGKYF
d_gene: .
abundance: .
len: 12
v_gene: TRBV2
j_gene: TRBJ2-5

CDR3nt: TGTGCCAGCAGCTTAGTCGGACAGGGGGCCCTCGAGCAGTACTTC
CDR3aa: CASSLVGQGALEQYF
d_gene: TRBD1
abundance: .
len: 15
v_gene: TRBV7-2
j_gene: TRBJ2-7

CDR3nt: TGCGCCAGCAGCACCCCAGGCTACAATGAGCAGTTCTTC
CDR3aa: CASSTPGYNEQFF
d_gene: .
abundance: few
len: 13
v_gene: TRBV4-1
j_gene: TRBJ2-1

CDR3nt: TGCGCCAGCAGCCAAGATCAGCCGGGACATTACTCACCCCTCCACTTT
CDR3aa: CASSQDQPGHYSPLHF
d_gene: .
abundance: many
len: 16
v_gene: TRBV4-1
j_gene: TRBJ1-6

CDR3nt: TGTGCCAGCAGCTCCGGGACAGGGGGTGGCGGGGAGCTGTTTTTT
CDR3aa: CASSSGTGGGGELFF
d_gene: TRBD1
abundance: .
len: 15
v_gene: TRBV5-4
j_gene: TRBJ2-2

CDR3nt: TGTGCCAGCAGTGCCGGGACAATACAAGAGACCCAGTACTTC
CDR3aa: CASSAGTIQETQYF
d_gene: .
abundance: .
len: 14
v_gene: TRBV25-1
j_gene: TRBJ2-5

CDR3nt: TGCGCCAGCAGCCTCAGACAGGGGGAAACCTACGAGCAGTACTTC
CDR3aa: CASSLRQGETYEQYF
d_gene: TRBD1
abundance: .
len: 15
v_gene: TRBV4-1
j_gene: TRBJ2-7

CDR3nt: TGTGCCAGCAGCTTGCAGGGTAACACTGAAGCTTTCTTT
CDR3aa: CASSLQGNTEAFF
d_gene: .
abundance: few
len: 13
v_gene: TRBV7-2
j_gene: TRBJ1-1

CDR3nt: TGTGCCAGCAGCACGGAGGCCGGCGGGGACATTCAGTACTTC
CDR3aa: CASSTEAGGDIQYF
d_gene: .
abundance: .
len: 14
v_gene: TRBV2
j_gene: TRBJ2-4

CDR3nt: TGTGCCATCGCCGGACTGTACTTAGATACGCAGTATTTT
CDR3aa: CAIAGLYLDTQYF
d_gene: .
abundance: .
len: 13
v_gene: TRBV10-3
j_gene: TRBJ2-3